This T cell receptor (beta chain) originates from a study of blood T cell repertoires in COVID-19. Sequenced by immunoSEQ multiplex PCR; TCRdb stores in-frame clones only, minus some. The sample shows 150,000 to 200,000 clones, around 84% of them seen only once. The CDR3 runs to 14 residues. CDR1 and CDR2 from the germline V gene are LNHDA and SQIVND (reference sequence). V gave up 3 bases and J gave up 1 base, with 9 bases separating them. J is TRBJ1-1 and V is TRBV19, with D possibly TRBD1 on 5 matching bases. The source of this sequence is a woman over 75 with acute or convalescent COVID-19. What was sequenced was peripheral blood. The CDR3 here is CASSMMGGNTEAFF. The CDR3 DNA is TGTGCCAGTAGTATGATGGGGGGGAACACTGAAGCTTTCTTT.